Shown below are 27 T cell receptor beta chains from a single sample sequenced in a study of T cells in Graves' hyperthyroidism and ophthalmopathy. RNA transcripts served as the template for amplifying TCR beta CDR3 regions. The HTBI primer set served for first-round RT-PCR of the TCR CDR3. TCRdb fed the multiplex PCR reads into MiXCR, producing one record per CDR3 protein. The sample has under 300,000 distinct CDR3 sequences, approximately 14% seen once. Sequencing used blood. All receptors derive from a woman in her thirties or forties with Graves' hyperthyroidism.

This clonotype was found many times. V gene TRBV10-2 combines with J gene TRBJ1-1, with TRBD1 matching over 7 bases. The CDR3 is made up of 14 amino acids. Losses at the gene ends were 2 bases for V and 4 bases for J; bases not matched to a gene: 4. Germline CDR1 is WSHSY and CDR2 is SAAADI. The chain's CDR3 is CASSEQTGRTEAFF. The CDR3 nucleotides are TGCGCCAGCAGTGAGCAGACAGGGCGCACTGAAGCTTTCTTT.

This clonotype was observed at least ten times. The chain joins TRBV12-3 or TRBV12-4 to TRBJ2-1, with D unresolved. The CDR3 sequence is 15 residues long. Trimming cost V 1 base and J 8 bases, with 15 bases left between them. The CDR3: CASSLGSPGRDEQFF. In nucleotides, the CDR3 is TGTGCCAGCAGTTTAGGGAGTCCTGGTCGAGATGAGCAGTTCTTC.

This clonotype was picked up many times. This sequence joins TRBV20-1 and TRBJ2-1, with D maybe TRBD2 (6 bases). Trimming took off 6 bases at V and 1 base at J, with 16 bases between the two ends. The length of the CDR3 is 15 residues. Germline CDR1 and CDR2: DFQATT and SNEGSKA (reference sequence). The CDR3 DNA follows: TGCAGTGCAACGTTAGCGGATTCATCCTACAATGAGCAGTTCTTC. This sequence encodes CSATLADSSYNEQFF.

In this sample, this clonotype turned up many times. The CDR3 loop is CASSFRGLYNEQFF. In DNA, the CDR3 is TGTGCCAGCAGCTTTAGAGGACTCTACAATGAGCAGTTCTTC. The rearrangement uses TRBV7-2 and TRBJ2-1, with a tentative D call TRBD2 (5 bases). Trimming pared 3 bases from V and 3 bases from J, leaving 9 bases between. The CDR3 extends over 14 amino acids. Germline loops: CDR1 SGHTA, CDR2 FQGNSA.

The chain recombines TRBV28 with TRBJ1-6, with 10 bases matching TRBD1. CDR3 length equals 16 residues. Germline-derived CDR1 and CDR2 are MDHEN and SYDVKM. After removal of 3 bases from V and 8 bases from J, the junction contained 7 bases not matched to a gene. CDR3 sequence reads: CASSLGDRGKYSPLHF. CDR3 nucleotides: TGTGCCAGCAGTTTGGGGGACAGGGGAAAATATTCACCCCTCCACTTT.

Ten or more counts support this clonotype. The V call is TRBV11-2, the J call TRBJ2-7, with D tentatively TRBD2 (6 bases). Germline values: CDR1 SGHAT, CDR2 FQNNGV. The CDR3 length is 14 residues. The ends were cut back, 1 base at V and 4 bases at J, with 11 bases in the middle. The CDR3 here is CASSLVWGEYEQYF. CDR3 nucleotides: TGTGCCAGCAGCTTAGTTTGGGGGGAGTACGAGCAGTACTTC.

This clonotype was recorded at least ten times. The chain is built from TRBV20-1 and TRBJ2-3, with unresolved D. Germline-derived CDR1 and CDR2 are DFQATT and SNEGSKA (reference sequence). The CDR3 sequence is 11 residues long. V shed 3 bases and J shed 7 bases, with 8 bases lying between them. The CDR3 is CSASAAHTQYF. The CDR3 DNA follows: TGCAGTGCTAGTGCCGCTCATACGCAGTATTTT.

V and J are TRBV27 and TRBJ2-7; 8 bases line up with TRBD2. The germline V gene has CDR1 MNHEY and CDR2 SMNVEV (reference sequence). V shed 3 bases and J 3 bases; nucleotides not matched to a gene: 7. The CDR3 runs to 15 residues. CDR3 protein: CASSFSVTSVYEQYF. CDR3 sequence (DNA): TGTGCCAGCAGTTTTTCTGTGACTAGCGTCTACGAGCAGTACTTC.

In nucleotides, the CDR3 is TGCAGTGCTAGAGTGACAAAAACCCCTTTTTCACCCCTCCACTTT. Its translation: CSARVTKTPFSPLHF. The chain employs TRBV20-1 and TRBJ1-6; D ambiguous. CDR1 and CDR2 from the germline V gene are DFQATT and SNEGSKA (reference sequence). V was pared by 1 base and J by 9 bases, with 16 bases between. This CDR3 is 15 amino acids long.

The sample holds a few counts of this clonotype. This rearrangement joins TRBV10-3 to TRBJ2-2; tentatively, D is TRBD1 (6 bases). Germline V gene data show CDR1 as ENHRY and CDR2 as SYGVKD. The CDR3 totals 12 residues. Trimming cost V 8 bases and J 8 bases, with 12 bases left between them. As DNA, the CDR3 is TGTGCCATCGGGGGCCTCAGGGGGGAGCTGTTTTTT. Protein sequence: CAIGGLRGELFF.

This clonotype was observed at least ten times. The rearrangement links TRBV15 to TRBJ2-1; D unclear. CDR1 is LNHNV, CDR2 YYDKDF, per germline (reference sequence). This CDR3 contains 13 residues. With 0 bases removed from V and 3 bases from J, the gap between germline ends came to 3 bases. CDR3 loop: CATSRESYNEQFF. The CDR3 DNA sequence: TGTGCCACCAGCAGAGAAAGCTACAATGAGCAGTTCTTC.

The table lists this clonotype with many counts. This rearrangement joins TRBV28 to TRBJ2-1, with D possibly TRBD2 on 5 matching bases. CDR1 is MDHEN, CDR2 SYDVKM, per germline. V was clipped by 3 bases and J by 9 bases, with 9 bases between them. This CDR3 region has 12 residues. The CDR3 DNA follows: TGTGCCAGCAGTTTTGGGGAGAGTGAGCAGTTCTTC. This encodes CASSFGESEQFF.

This clonotype was counted many times. This chain joins TRBV7-3 and TRBJ2-5; no clear D gene. The V gene's germline CDR1 is SGHTA and CDR2 FQGTGA. This CDR3 is 15 amino acids long. V was clipped by 3 bases and J by 3 bases, with 14 bases between them. The CDR3 spells CASSFSGGVKETQYF. The DNA for the CDR3 is TGTGCCAGCAGCTTCTCTGGCGGAGTCAAAGAGACCCAGTACTTC. Drawing the rest from reference TRBV7-3 and TRBJ2-5, the complete variable domain is GAGVSQTPSNKVTEKGKYVELRCDPISGHTALYWYRQSLGQGPEFLIYFQGTGAADDSGLPNDRFFAVRPEGSVSTLKIQRTERGDSAVYLCASSFSGGVKETQYFGPGTRLLVL.

The J gene is TRBJ1-5, the V gene TRBV7-9, with TRBD1 as a possible D gene (6 bases). Per the germline V gene, CDR1 is SEHNR and CDR2 is FQNEAQ (reference sequence). V lost 1 base and J lost 3, with 16 bases in between. The CDR3 sequence is 17 residues long. CDR3 loop: CASSLGNLLGANQPQHF. CDR3 DNA: TGTGCCAGCAGCTTAGGCAACCTTTTGGGGGCCAATCAGCCCCAGCATTTT.

This clonotype was seen a few times. This chain uses TRBV7-3 with TRBJ2-2, with 9 bases fitting TRBD2. The CDR3 is 16 residues long. Germline V gene sequence: CDR1 SGHTA, CDR2 FQGTGA. Germline trimming cut 2 bases from V and 7 bases from J; bases unmatched to any gene: 8. The CDR3 here is CASSLESSGIIGELFF. CDR3 in DNA: TGTGCCAGCAGCTTAGAATCTAGCGGGATAATCGGGGAGCTGTTTTTT.

This clonotype was detected only a few times. A much larger clone is a single base away; this may be a read error. This chain links TRBV12-3 or TRBV12-4 with TRBJ2-7; 11 bases line up with TRBD1. This CDR3 comprises 14 residues. V lost 4 bases and J lost 3; bases outside the gene matches: 2. CDR3 in DNA: TGTGCCAGCAGTTCGGGACAGGGGGGCTACGAGCAGTACTTC. Encoded protein: CASSSGQGGYEQYF.

This clonotype was found many times. The chain links TRBV20-1 to TRBJ2-1; 10 bases are a match to TRBD2. Germline CDR1 and CDR2: DFQATT and SNEGSKA (reference sequence). V lost 3 bases to trimming and J lost 3 bases; unmatched junction nucleotides: 2. There are 14 residues in the CDR3. The CDR3 region is CSASTSGVYNEQFF. The CDR3 bases are TGCAGTGCTAGTACTAGCGGGGTCTACAATGAGCAGTTCTTC.

This clonotype was seen a few times. A read error is possible here, since a much larger clone lies one base away. The chain links TRBV20-1 to TRBJ2-7; 8 positions agree with TRBD1. The CDR3 has 13 amino acids. Germline trimming cut 5 bases from V and 4 bases from J; bases unmatched to any gene: 7. The germline V gene encodes CDR1 DFQATT and CDR2 SNEGSKA (reference sequence). The CDR3 sequence: CSAGRGRGYEQYF. In DNA, the CDR3 is TGCAGTGCTGGCAGGGGGCGCGGTTACGAGCAGTACTTC.

A word on this clonotype: One base away lies a much larger clone, so this may be a sequencing read error. The chain recombines TRBV30 with TRBJ2-5; D is perhaps TRBD2 (5 bases). Germline values: CDR1 GTSNPN, CDR2 SVGIG (reference sequence). This CDR3 spans 13 amino acids. Trimming removed 2 bases at V and 7 bases at J, with 14 bases between. The CDR3 spells CAWSPGIGGTQYF. CDR3 in DNA: TGTGCCTGGAGTCCGGGGATCGGCGGGACCCAGTACTTC.

This clonotype was seen repeatedly, ten times or more. V is TRBV5-5 and J is TRBJ2-1; TRBD2 aligns across 11 bases. This CDR3 has 16 amino acids. The V gene end was trimmed by 2 bases and the J gene end by 8 bases; junction bases not matched to a gene: 9. The V gene's germline CDR1 is SGHKS and CDR2 YYEKEE (reference sequence). Here the CDR3 DNA reads TGTGCCAGCAGCTTCAGGGCTAGCGGGAGGAACCATGAGCAGTTCTTC. This codes for CASSFRASGRNHEQFF.

At least ten counts were recorded for this clonotype. This chain joins TRBV30 and TRBJ2-7, with D perhaps TRBD2 (6 bases). V dropped 0 bases and J dropped 7 bases, with 16 bases sitting between them. This CDR3 is built from 14 residues. Germline V gene data show CDR1 as GTSNPN and CDR2 as SVGIG (reference sequence). The CDR3 coding sequence is TGTGCCTGGAGTGTACGGGGGTTGGGTGAAGAGCAGTACTTC. Translation: CAWSVRGLGEEQYF.

The J gene is TRBJ1-5, the V gene TRBV2, with a tentative D call TRBD1 (6 bases). Germline V gene sequence: CDR1 SNHLY, CDR2 FYNNEI. Trimming took off 6 bases at V and 3 bases at J, with 15 bases between the two ends. The CDR3 spans 15 residues. The CDR3 DNA reads TGTGCCAGCAGCCGTACCGGGACAAACAATCAGCCCCAGCATTTT. It encodes CASSRTGTNNQPQHF.

In the case of this clonotype: Possible read error: a much larger clone is one base away. The V and J genes are TRBV10-3 and TRBJ2-7, with D perhaps TRBD1 (5 bases). The CDR3 length is 13 residues. V was trimmed by 1 base and J by 6 bases, leaving 10 bases between them. From germline, CDR1 is ENHRY and CDR2 SYGVKD. The CDR3 sequence: CAISELDRGEQYF. The CDR3 nucleotides are TGTGCCATCAGTGAGTTGGATAGGGGCGAGCAGTACTTC.

This clonotype was counted many times. The V call is TRBV28, the J call TRBJ1-2; no firm D call. The germline gives CDR1 MDHEN, CDR2 SYDVKM. The germline V and J ends were trimmed by 4 bases and 0 bases, with 15 bases remaining between them. The CDR3 covers 16 residues. The CDR3 nucleotides are TGTGCCAGCAGTTCCCAGGAGAGGCCCACTAACTATGGCTACACCTTC. This sequence encodes CASSSQERPTNYGYTF.

The sample holds many counts of this clonotype. This chain joins TRBV7-8 and TRBJ1-2; weak D call: TRBD1 (6 bases). Between the trimmed V and J ends, which lost 1 base and 6 bases, there was a span of 9 bases. The CDR3 is 13 residues long. The V gene's germline CDR1 is SGHVS and CDR2 FQNEAQ. The chain's CDR3 is CASSLDRVDGYTF. The CDR3 DNA follows: TGTGCCAGCAGCTTAGACAGGGTGGATGGCTACACCTTC.

This chain joins TRBV7-2 and TRBJ2-1; D gene unclear. The ends were cut back, 5 bases at V and 9 bases at J, with 11 bases in the middle. CDR3 length: 12 residues. Per the germline V gene, CDR1 is SGHTA and CDR2 is FQGNSA. CDR3 residues: CASSPQIGEQFF. CDR3 sequence (DNA): TGTGCCAGCAGCCCCCAAATAGGTGAGCAGTTCTTC.

This chain links TRBV19 with TRBJ2-6; 9 positions agree with TRBD1. The CDR3 spans 17 residues. CDR1 is LNHDA, CDR2 SQIVND, per germline (reference sequence). Trimming removed 5 bases from V and 4 bases from J; junction bases left unmatched: 9. CDR3 DNA: TGTGCCAGTAGTCCCGGGACAGGGAAGCCCGGGGCCAACGTCCTGACTTTC. Translated: CASSPGTGKPGANVLTF.